Listed below are T cell receptor beta chains from one sample, sequenced in a study of blood T cell repertoires in COVID-19. The repertoire was sequenced with immunoSEQ multiplex PCR; TCRdb's copy has only in-frame clones and lacks some. The table shows approximately 290,000 clones, with around 88% occurring only once. The sample was peripheral blood. These receptors all stem from a man aged 30-40 years with acute or convalescent COVID-19. CDR3s include the opening cysteine and the closing phenylalanine or tryptophan. A D gene is named only where the DNA matches it firmly. Expanded clones are given a class, and other clones once, few, many or no size at all.

D: -
size: -
V: TRBV9
J: TRBJ2-3
CDR3: CASSVGGGDTQYF
DNA: TGTGCCAGCAGCGTAGGAGGCGGAGATACGCAGTATTTT

D: -
size: -
V: TRBV12-3/TRBV12-4
J: TRBJ1-2
CDR3: CASSFQGYGYTF
DNA: TGTGCCAGCAGTTTTCAGGGCTATGGCTACACCTTC

D: TRBD2
size: -
V: TRBV5-5
J: TRBJ2-1
CDR3: CASSLGFKLRTRSDNEQFF
DNA: TGTGCCAGCAGCTTGGGGTTTAAACTACGGACTAGAAGCGACAATGAGCAGTTCTTC

D: -
size: -
V: TRBV11-2
J: TRBJ2-7
CDR3: CASSPDLILREQYF
DNA: TGTGCCAGCAGCCCTGACTTGATTCTTCGAGAGCAGTACTTC

D: -
size: -
V: TRBV19
J: TRBJ1-5
CDR3: CASSMGGRWQPQHF
DNA: TGTGCCAGTAGTATGGGAGGGCGGTGGCAGCCCCAGCATTTT

D: -
size: -
V: TRBV28
J: TRBJ1-1
CDR3: CASSLGGAGNTEAFF
DNA: TGTGCCAGCAGTTTAGGGGGGGCTGGGAACACTGAAGCTTTCTTT

D: TRBD1
size: -
V: TRBV11-3
J: TRBJ2-2
CDR3: CASSLGDRGDTGELFF
DNA: TGTGCCAGCAGCTTAGGGGACAGGGGAGACACCGGGGAGCTGTTTTTT

D: TRBD1
size: -
V: TRBV7-8
J: TRBJ2-7
CDR3: CASSWAGTGGDEQYF
DNA: TGTGCCAGCAGTTGGGCCGGGACAGGGGGGGACGAGCAGTACTTC

D: -
size: -
V: TRBV18
J: TRBJ2-5
CDR3: CASSPQQGTGETQYF
DNA: TGTGCCAGCTCACCCCAGCAGGGAACTGGCGAGACCCAGTACTTC

D: TRBD1
size: -
V: TRBV11-2
J: TRBJ2-7
CDR3: CASSREGQGFYEQYF
DNA: TGTGCCAGCAGCCGGGAGGGACAGGGGTTCTACGAGCAGTACTTC

D: -
size: -
V: TRBV7-9
J: TRBJ1-2
CDR3: CASSQFTGKGYTF
DNA: TGTGCCAGCAGTCAATTCACAGGGAAGGGCTACACCTTC

D: -
size: few
V: TRBV2
J: TRBJ2-7
CDR3: CATDYSGEQYF
DNA: TGTGCCACTGACTACTCGGGTGAGCAGTACTTC

D: -
size: -
V: TRBV6-6
J: TRBJ1-5
CDR3: CASSSQGWGNQPQHF
DNA: TGTGCCAGCAGCTCGCAGGGCTGGGGCAATCAGCCCCAGCATTTT

D: TRBD1
size: -
V: TRBV27
J: TRBJ1-3
CDR3: CASRRTGSSGNTIYF
DNA: TGTGCCAGCAGAAGGACAGGGAGCTCTGGAAACACCATATATTTT

D: TRBD2
size: -
V: TRBV12-5
J: TRBJ2-7
CDR3: CASGLNRVAKAGGRSYEQYF
DNA: TGTGCTAGTGGTTTGAACCGGGTAGCAAAAGCGGGAGGCCGGTCCTACGAGCAGTACTTC

D: -
size: -
V: TRBV9
J: TRBJ2-1
CDR3: CASSVGAGISYNEQFF
DNA: TGTGCCAGCAGCGTAGGGGCAGGGATCTCTTACAATGAGCAGTTCTTC

D: -
size: -
V: TRBV11-2
J: TRBJ2-5
CDR3: CASSLTAKTQYF
DNA: TGTGCCAGCAGCTTAACAGCCAAGACCCAGTACTTC

D: TRBD2
size: once
V: TRBV6-6
J: TRBJ2-1
CDR3: CASSSQRAGGGNEQFF
DNA: TGTGCCAGCAGTTCCCAGCGGGCGGGGGGAGGAAATGAGCAGTTCTTC

D: -
size: -
V: TRBV7-6
J: TRBJ2-1
CDR3: CASSSRSAGSEQFF
DNA: TGTGCCAGCAGCTCCCGTTCCGCCGGGAGTGAGCAGTTCTTC

D: -
size: once
V: TRBV30
J: TRBJ1-3
CDR3: CAWRAAHSGNTIYF
DNA: TGTGCCTGGAGGGCGGCCCACTCTGGAAACACCATATATTTT

D: -
size: -
V: TRBV7-9
J: TRBJ2-4
CDR3: CASRPKEVAKNIQYF
DNA: TGTGCCAGCAGACCGAAAGAGGTAGCCAAAAACATTCAGTACTTC

D: TRBD1
size: -
V: TRBV5-1
J: TRBJ1-5
CDR3: CASSLGDSRNQPQHF
DNA: TGCGCCAGCAGCTTGGGGGACAGCCGCAATCAGCCCCAGCATTTT

D: -
size: once
V: TRBV3-1/TRBV3-2
J: TRBJ2-4
CDR3: CASSQAPVAKNIQYF
DNA: TGTGCCAGCAGCCAAGCTCCGGTAGCCAAAAACATTCAGTACTTC

D: -
size: -
V: TRBV6-5
J: TRBJ1-2
CDR3: CASSYSVGGTVGYTF
DNA: TGTGCCAGCAGTTACTCGGTCGGGGGGACGGTTGGCTACACCTTC

D: TRBD1
size: -
V: TRBV5-7
J: TRBJ1-4
CDR3: CASSLAKKKTGGGEKLFF
DNA: TGTGCCAGCAGCTTGGCCAAAAAGAAAACAGGGGGAGGTGAAAAACTGTTTTTT

D: -
size: few
V: TRBV18
J: TRBJ2-2
CDR3: CASSQIFGELFF
DNA: TGTGCCAGCTCACAAATATTCGGGGAGCTGTTTTTT

D: TRBD1
size: -
V: TRBV30
J: TRBJ2-3
CDR3: CAWSGTGGTDTQYF
DNA: TGTGCCTGGAGTGGGACAGGGGGCACAGATACGCAGTATTTT

D: -
size: once
V: TRBV4-2
J: TRBJ2-7
CDR3: CASSQDSSYEQYF
DNA: TGTGCCAGCAGCCAAGACTCCTCCTACGAGCAGTACTTC

D: -
size: -
V: TRBV19
J: TRBJ1-2
CDR3: CASTGLRDYGYTF
DNA: TGTGCCAGCACAGGGTTGAGAGACTATGGCTACACCTTC

D: -
size: -
V: TRBV19
J: TRBJ1-4
CDR3: CASSIPRTNEKLFF
DNA: TGTGCCAGTAGTATCCCCAGGACTAATGAAAAACTGTTTTTT

D: -
size: -
V: TRBV30
J: TRBJ1-1
CDR3: CAWSVAQTVSSEAFF
DNA: TGTGCCTGGAGTGTTGCTCAGACAGTGTCAAGTGAAGCTTTCTTT

D: -
size: -
V: TRBV13
J: TRBJ2-7
CDR3: CASSLQGNYEQYF
DNA: TGTGCCAGCAGCTTACAGGGAAACTACGAGCAGTACTTC

D: TRBD2
size: -
V: TRBV3-1/TRBV3-2
J: TRBJ2-5
CDR3: CASSLRTSGQGTQYF
DNA: TGTGCCAGCAGCCTCCGGACTAGCGGGCAAGGGACCCAGTACTTC

D: TRBD1
size: -
V: TRBV27
J: TRBJ2-1
CDR3: CASSFYRGSRNEQFF
DNA: TGTGCCAGCAGTTTTTACAGGGGGTCCCGCAATGAGCAGTTCTTC

D: TRBD1
size: -
V: TRBV5-8
J: TRBJ2-1
CDR3: CASSLGTGYNEQFF
DNA: TGTGCCAGCAGCCTAGGGACAGGGTACAATGAGCAGTTCTTC

D: -
size: -
V: TRBV30
J: TRBJ2-5
CDR3: CAWSSGSGGRETQYF
DNA: TGTGCCTGGAGCAGCGGATCCGGCGGCCGAGAGACCCAGTACTTC

D: -
size: -
V: TRBV19
J: TRBJ2-1
CDR3: CASSIKGEGYNEQFF
DNA: TGTGCCAGTAGTATCAAAGGAGAGGGATACAATGAGCAGTTCTTC

D: -
size: -
V: TRBV30
J: TRBJ2-3
CDR3: CASSGSYLSTDTQYF
DNA: TGTGCCTCCTCCGGGTCTTACCTTAGCACAGATACGCAGTATTTT

D: -
size: -
V: TRBV10-3
J: TRBJ2-7
CDR3: CAISKDSSEQYF
DNA: TGTGCCATCAGCAAGGACAGCAGCGAGCAGTACTTC

D: -
size: once
V: TRBV10-3
J: TRBJ1-2
CDR3: CAISEFGPGQGYGYTF
DNA: TGTGCCATCAGTGAGTTTGGGCCTGGTCAGGGCTATGGCTACACCTTC

D: -
size: -
V: TRBV7-3
J: TRBJ1-3
CDR3: CASSSAGTRGDTIYF
DNA: TGTGCCAGCAGCTCAGCTGGGACACGCGGCGACACCATATATTTT

D: TRBD2
size: -
V: TRBV5-4
J: TRBJ2-1
CDR3: CASSQWGGRHEQFF
DNA: TGTGCCAGCAGCCAATGGGGGGGGAGGCATGAGCAGTTCTTC

D: -
size: -
V: TRBV7-8
J: TRBJ1-2
CDR3: CASSLSLEGLYGYTF
DNA: TGTGCCAGCAGCTTATCCCTCGAGGGTCTCTATGGCTACACCTTC